This T cell receptor (beta chain) comes out of a study of shared clonotypes between healthy human individuals. Study-level information: CD4 naive cells filled three plates per donor, CD4 memory three, CD8 naive two and CD8 memory one. Findings of the study overall: Among non-shared clonotypes, generation probabilities were lower than among those shared by all four donors.

Turning to this clone: The antigen remains unidentified.

Trimming at V came to 4 bases and at J to 5 bases, leaving 8 bases not matched to a gene. Germline values: CDR1 SGHRS, CDR2 YFSETQ. The CDR3 runs to 16 residues. Per the original data handling: There were no quality scores in the junction-only immunoSEQ sequences, so filtering differed. Sequencing used immunoSEQ multiplex PCR; TCRdb keeps in-frame clones, though not all of them. Clone size and V and J calls were adopted from that table, with D and trimming inferred from the DNA. The sample gives more than 2,000,000 clones, 85% to 95% of which show up once; about 0.39% is in the top ten. This clonotype was sampled from a man between 18 and 29 years old in good health. Some clones in this sample may be carry-over from other donors' samples. The chain links TRBV5-1 to TRBJ2-1; 11 bases align to TRBD2. The source material was naive CD4+ T cells from PBMCs. Sample subset: CD45RA+ positively selected. CDR3 protein: CASSPPALAGDNEQFF. The CDR3 DNA sequence: TGCGCCAGCAGCCCTCCGGCACTAGCGGGAGACAATGAGCAGTTCTTC.